One T cell receptor beta chain is described in this entry. Germline V gene sequence: CDR1 SGHNT, CDR2 YYREEE (reference sequence). The trim removed 2 bases at V and 8 bases at J, leaving 7 bases unmatched. The CDR3 has 15 amino acids. Method: immunoSEQ multiplex PCR; TCRdb's copy keeps in-frame clones and lacks some. The repertoire holds approximately 37,000 clones, with just over 90% as singletons. This entry comes from a study of T cell changes during pregnancy in multiple sclerosis. Sequencing used CD4+ T cells from peripheral blood mononuclear cells, obtained in the third trimester of pregnancy. This TCR came from a female donor in good health, enrolled as a control in a pregnancy study. V gene TRBV5-4 combines with J gene TRBJ1-4; 9 bases are a match to TRBD1. The CDR3 DNA reads as TGTGCCAGCAGCTTCTCCGGGACAGGGAGGGAAAAACTGTTTTTT. Its protein product is CASSFSGTGREKLFF.